The clone carrying this TCR beta chain was detected once. The sample carries other DNA sequences with the same CDR3. This sample is drawn from a study of blood T cell repertoires in COVID-19. Study as a whole: T cells, B-cell-depleted T cells, or PBMCs supplied cDNA or gDNA.

In assigning cohorts, the study relied on participant-reported clinical history. Donors in Cohort 3 counted as recovered after two negative PCRs, clearance, or symptom resolution. In the authors' methods: Estimates of nucleated cell counts were drawn from the amplification of reference gene primers. The data were produced by immunoSEQ multiplex PCR, yet TCRdb's version contains in-frame clones alone and is incomplete. The V and J calls and clone size were taken over from that table, and D and trimming were inferred from the DNA. Seen here are around 300,000 clones, about nine tenths observed once, and the top ten hold about 1.7%. Looked up from germline, CDR1 is DFQATT and CDR2 is SNEGSKA (reference sequence). The V segment lost 3 bases and the J segment 5 bases; nucleotides outside the gene matches: 4. This CDR3 comprises 14 residues.

The sequenced sample was PBMCs or T cells enriched from blood (not recorded which). This sequence was found in a middle-aged woman who had recovered from COVID-19. V usage is TRBV20-1 and J usage is TRBJ2-2, with TRBD2 matching over 9 bases. CDR3 in amino acids: CSASRREGTGELFF. The CDR3 DNA reads as TGCAGTGCTAGTCGGCGGGAGGGAACCGGGGAGCTGTTTTTT.